This TCR beta chain was found in a study of T cell responses to AZD1222 COVID-19 vaccine. This table comes from immunoSEQ multiplex PCR, and its TCRdb copy is limited to in-frame clones, with some not included. The sample consists of roughly 150,000 clones, 80% to 95% of them appearing once. Study results and limitations: Donors were largely white British and mainly female; clonal diversity was possibly underestimated. Repertoire sampling happened only post peak T cell response. With dominance at 160-218 and 743-854, vaccine-associated CD4 TCRs spanned spike.

CDR1 SGHRS and CDR2 YFSETQ come from the germline V gene. The CDR3 length is 13 residues. Trimming stripped 0 bases from V and 2 bases from J, with 3 bases between. Concerning this clone: The antigen remains unidentified.

Pooled in the analysis were second doses at about 4 or about 12 weeks. The chain couples TRBV5-1 to TRBJ2-1; no reliable D call. Source: peripheral blood, taken 28 days after the second AZD1222 dose. The receptor was derived from an adult who received the AZD1222 COVID-19 vaccine. CDR3 coding DNA: TGCGCCAGCAGCTTGGAAGCCTACAATGAGCAGTTCTTC. It yields the protein CASSLEAYNEQFF.